One TCR beta chain is described in this entry. These data are taken from a study of blood T cell repertoires in COVID-19. For the study at large: Whether acute or convalescent, the COVID-19 samples came from the United States, Italy and Spain. From T cells, B-cell-depleted T cells, or PBMCs came the material, which was cDNA or gDNA.

Germline CDR1 SGHRS, CDR2 YFSETQ. Trimming left V 0 bases short and J 0 bases short, with 7 bases between. The length of the CDR3 is 14 residues. Participants, about 18 to 90 years old, spanned 24 US areas. Authors' methods: Amplified reference gene primers provided the basis for estimating nucleated cell counts. Method: immunoSEQ multiplex PCR; TCRdb's copy keeps in-frame clones and lacks some. The V and J calls and the clone size are those of that table, but D and trimming were determined from the DNA. The sample consists of about 240,000 clones, around 85% of them appearing once. The specimen was PBMCs or T cells enriched from blood (not recorded which). The receptor's source is a woman aged 40 to 50 with acute COVID-19. The V call is TRBV5-1, the J call TRBJ2-7, with D maybe TRBD2 (5 bases). The CDR3 sequence: CASSLASTSYEQYF. The CDR3 coding sequence is TGCGCCAGCAGCTTGGCTAGCACCTCCTACGAGCAGTACTTC.